The 21 T cell receptor beta chains reported below all come from one sample, sequenced in a study of blood T cells in healthy people across ages. It was with a sample-barcoded 5' primer and a J-beta primer mix that a second PCR of about 7 to 12 cycles was run. Using its own MiXCR run on the 5' RACE reads, TCRdb lists one record per CDR3 protein. The data contain about 600,000 distinct CDR3 sequences, around half of them singletons. The sample taken for sequencing was blood. Every receptor here comes from an elderly man in good health.

The V and J genes are TRBV5-1 and TRBJ1-1; possible D gene TRBD1, 6 bases. The germline CDR1 and CDR2 sequences are SGHRS and YFSETQ. V gave up 7 bases and J gave up 5 bases, with 12 bases separating them. The length of the CDR3 is 12 residues. The CDR3 loop reads CASGNTGTEAFF. CDR3 DNA sequence: TGCGCCAGCGGAAACACAGGGACTGAAGCTTTCTTT.

This clonotype appeared a few times. V gene TRBV7-9 combines with J gene TRBJ2-3, with unresolved D. The CDR3 is made up of 13 amino acids. V lost 6 bases, J lost 4 bases, and 11 bases lay in between. Per germline, CDR1 SEHNR and CDR2 FQNEAQ (reference sequence). The chain's CDR3 is CASRSDLADTQYF. The DNA of the CDR3 is TGTGCCAGCAGAAGTGACCTGGCAGATACGCAGTATTTT.

The DNA for the CDR3 is TGTGCCAGCAGCCCCAATAGGGAGTCTGGGGCCAACGTCCTGACTTTC. Amino acid sequence: CASSPNRESGANVLTF. The gene calls are TRBV7-9 and TRBJ2-6; TRBD2 is a possible D gene (5 bases). In germline, CDR1 is SEHNR, CDR2 FQNEAQ (reference sequence). V lost 5 bases and J lost 1, with 12 bases in between. The CDR3 covers 16 residues.

The CDR3 nucleotides read TGCAGTGCTAGAGAAGGACGCGGCGCCCCGAATGAAAAACTGTTTTTT. It codes for CSAREGRGAPNEKLFF. J is TRBJ1-4 and V is TRBV20-1; no clear D gene. Trimming left V 0 bases short and J 5 bases short, with 16 bases between. This CDR3 contains 16 residues. Germline CDR1 is DFQATT and CDR2 is SNEGSKA (reference sequence).

This clonotype was recorded a few times. The rearrangement uses TRBV4-1 and TRBJ2-3, with D maybe TRBD1 (6 bases). Germline V lookup: CDR1 MGHRA, CDR2 YSYEKL. Deletions cut 0 bases from V and 6 bases from J, with 10 bases between. The CDR3 consists of 14 residues. The CDR3 DNA follows: TGCGCCAGCAGCCAAGACCCAGGGGCGGATACGCAGTATTTT. Protein: CASSQDPGADTQYF.

This clonotype was detected a few times. The rearrangement uses TRBV7-8 and TRBJ2-5; TRBD1 or TRBD2 may be the D gene (5 bases each). V was shortened by 1 base and J by 11 bases, with 20 bases between the two germline ends. The length of the CDR3 is 15 residues. The germline CDR1 and CDR2 sequences are SGHVS and FQNEAQ. For the CDR3, the DNA is TGTGCCAGCAGCTTAGTGAGGACACCGTCGTCGGGGCAGTACTTC. The encoded protein is CASSLVRTPSSGQYF.

A remark on this clonotype: One end of the junction is discordant with germline, which a read error may explain. This rearrangement joins TRBV7-2 to TRBJ2-7; TRBD2 aligns across 8 bases. The CDR3 contains 18 residues. Per the germline V gene, CDR1 is SGHTA and CDR2 is FQGNSA. The CDR3: CASSLAGPGPSHTYEQYF. CDR3 nucleotides: TGTGCCAGCAGCCTAGCGGGTCCTGGGCCTAGCCATACCTACGAGCAGTACTTC.

This clonotype was seen more than once but under ten times. The chain combines TRBV20-1 with TRBJ2-1; TRBD2 might be the D (5 bases). This CDR3 has 13 residues. V was cut by 5 bases and J by 1 base, with 9 bases left in between. Germline loops: CDR1 DFQATT, CDR2 SNEGSKA (reference sequence). In DNA, the CDR3 is TGCAGTGCTCGGCGGGTGTCCTACAATGAGCAGTTCTTC. Residues: CSARRVSYNEQFF.

In its sample, this clonotype was seen a few times. V usage is TRBV4-2 and J usage is TRBJ2-1; D may be TRBD1 (5 bases). The CDR3 spans 15 residues. The germline V gene has CDR1 LGHNA and CDR2 YNFKEQ. V was shortened by 1 base and J by 1 base, with 8 bases between the two germline ends. This CDR3 reads CASSQVAGSYNEQFF. CDR3 nucleotide sequence: TGTGCCAGCAGCCAAGTGGCAGGGTCCTACAATGAGCAGTTCTTC.

This clonotype was counted between two and nine times. This rearrangement joins TRBV4-3 to TRBJ2-5; D remains unclear. CDR1 is LGHNA, CDR2 YSLEER, per germline. V dropped 0 bases and J dropped 4 bases, with 6 bases sitting between them. The CDR3 totals 13 residues. This chain's CDR3 is CASSQDVGETQYF. The CDR3 nucleotides read TGCGCCAGCAGCCAAGATGTGGGAGAGACCCAGTACTTC.

This clonotype was seen a handful of times. This chain connects TRBV20-1 to TRBJ2-3; possible D gene TRBD2, 5 bases. Germline CDR1 and CDR2: DFQATT and SNEGSKA (reference sequence). The CDR3 is 14 amino acids. V was shortened by 0 bases and J by 4 bases, with 11 bases between the two germline ends. CDR3 residues: CSARDLAGPDTQYF. The CDR3 nucleotides read TGCAGTGCTAGAGACCTAGCAGGCCCAGATACGCAGTATTTT.

This clonotype was counted a few times. This chain joins TRBV5-5 and TRBJ2-3, with D perhaps TRBD1 (5 bases). The germline gives CDR1 SGHKS, CDR2 YYEKEE (reference sequence). This CDR3 contains 16 residues. Trimming removed 2 bases at V and 7 bases at J, with 20 bases between. The CDR3 nucleotides are TGTGCCAGCAGCTTTCTAAGTGGTGTGACAGAAAATACGCAGTATTTT. Translated: CASSFLSGVTENTQYF.

This clonotype turned up a few times. The chain has TRBV19 and TRBJ2-4, with D hard to call. The J call may be mistaken, given a closer DNA end match to TRBJ2-7. Germline CDR1 is LNHDA and CDR2 is SQIVND (reference sequence). The CDR3 consists of 14 residues. CDR3 nucleotides: TGTGCCAGTAGTATAGGTGGCAGATTCTACGAGCAGTACTTC. It encodes CASSIGGRFYEQYF.

Notes on this clonotype: A read error may produce the germline difference seen at one junction end. The V gene is TRBV5-8, the J gene TRBJ2-1; the D gene is possibly TRBD1 (5 bases). CDR3 length equals 14 residues. Germline CDR1 and CDR2: SGHTS and YDEGEE. The CDR3 region is CASSLAAGPNDQFF. The CDR3 bases are TGTGCCAGCAGCTTGGCCGCAGGGCCGAATGACCAGTTCTTC.

This chain connects TRBV14 to TRBJ2-1, with a weak D call TRBD2 (5 bases). Between the trimmed V and J ends, which lost 0 bases and 6 bases, there was a span of 12 bases. Germline CDR1 is SGHDN and CDR2 is FVKESK. This CDR3 has 15 residues. For the CDR3, the DNA is TGTGCCAGCAGCCAAGACGGGCGGGCCCGCAATGAGCAGTTCTTC. Translation gives CASSQDGRARNEQFF.

This clonotype was seen once. The V gene is TRBV6-1, the J gene TRBJ2-1; D remains unclear. Germline V gene data show CDR1 as MNHNS and CDR2 as SASEGT. There are 15 residues in the CDR3. Trimming left V 3 bases short and J 7 bases short, with 16 bases between. The CDR3: CASSELGAGKNEQFF. The CDR3 nucleotides read TGTGCCAGCAGTGAGCTCGGAGCTGGTAAGAATGAGCAGTTCTTC.

This clonotype was picked up a small number of times. The V and J genes are TRBV5-1 and TRBJ2-1; 8 bases align to TRBD1. This CDR3 is built from 13 residues. With 4 bases clipped from V and 8 bases from J, the junction kept 5 bases outside the gene matches. The germline V gene has CDR1 SGHRS and CDR2 YFSETQ. The DNA of the CDR3 is TGCGCCAGCAGCATAGGACAGGGCTATGAGCAGTTCTTC. The encoded protein is CASSIGQGYEQFF.

This clonotype was seen once. The rearrangement uses TRBV14 and TRBJ2-1; weak D call: TRBD1 (6 bases). Germline V gene sequence: CDR1 SGHDN, CDR2 FVKESK. Trimming shortened V by 3 bases and J by 0 bases, and 9 bases separated the two germline ends. CDR3 length: 15 residues. The CDR3 here is CASSHRGVSYNEQFF. The CDR3 DNA follows: TGTGCCAGCAGCCACAGGGGTGTCTCCTACAATGAGCAGTTCTTC.

This chain uses TRBV29-1 with TRBJ1-1, with D possibly TRBD1 on 5 matching bases. From germline, CDR1 is SQVTM and CDR2 ANQGSEA. The CDR3 totals 12 residues. V dropped 3 bases and J dropped 5 bases, with 10 bases sitting between them. CDR3 in amino acids: CSVEGGETEAFF. Written as DNA, the CDR3 is TGCAGCGTTGAGGGGGGAGAGACTGAAGCTTTCTTT. The full variable domain, with the rest looked up from reference TRBV29-1 and TRBJ1-1, is SAVISQKPSRDICQRGTSLTIQCQVDSQVTMMFWYRQQPGQSLTLIATANQGSEATYESGFVIDKFPISRPNLTFSTLTVSNMSPEDSSIYLCSVEGGETEAFFGQGTRLTVV.

This clonotype appeared once. The chain links TRBV20-1 to TRBJ2-7; 7 positions agree with TRBD2. CDR1 is DFQATT, CDR2 SNEGSKA, per germline (reference sequence). The CDR3 is made up of 15 amino acids. Trimming removed 1 base from V and 2 bases from J; junction bases left unmatched: 8. CDR3 loop: CSARAGGTGAYEQYF. In DNA, the CDR3 is TGCAGTGCTAGAGCCGGGGGGACGGGAGCCTACGAGCAGTACTTC.

The chain combines TRBV20-1 with TRBJ2-3, with 9 nucleotides matching TRBD2. Germline V lookup: CDR1 DFQATT, CDR2 SNEGSKA (reference sequence). V lost 0 bases, J lost 5 bases, and 3 bases stayed unmatched. This CDR3 region has 14 residues. The CDR3 nucleotides are TGCAGTGCTAGAGATAGTAGCGGGGGAGATACGCAGTATTTT. This sequence encodes CSARDSSGGDTQYF.